This T cell receptor (beta chain) is from a study of T cell changes during pregnancy in multiple sclerosis. Between the trimmed V and J ends, which lost 5 bases and 4 bases, there was a span of 11 bases. The germline V gene encodes CDR1 LNHDA and CDR2 SQIVND (reference sequence). This CDR3 has 14 residues. The table came from immunoSEQ multiplex PCR; TCRdb's copy has only in-frame clones and leaves some out. The table has tens of thousands of clones, around 92% seen once. Sequencing was performed on peripheral blood, taken after pregnancy. J is TRBJ1-4 and V is TRBV19; D perhaps matches TRBD1 (5 bases). The TCR comes from a female donor with multiple sclerosis, enrolled in a pregnancy study. This chain's CDR3 is CASSHSGGNEKLFF. Written as DNA, the CDR3 is TGTGCCAGTAGTCATTCCGGGGGTAATGAAAAACTGTTTTTT.